The 15 T cell receptor beta chains below were found in one sample sequenced in a study of cytomegalovirus exposure and HLA in healthy donors. Only in-frame clones appear in the TCRdb table, and some are missing; sequencing was by immunoSEQ multiplex PCR. The table has more than 95,000 clones, about nine tenths seen once. Sequencing input: PBMCs. The receptors stem from a man aged 18 to 29 in good health and CMV-seronegative.

V gene TRBV18 combines with J gene TRBJ2-7, with D hard to call. The germline V and J ends were trimmed by 3 bases and 0 bases, with 9 bases remaining between them. Germline assignment: CDR1 KGHSH and CDR2 LQKENI. The CDR3 runs 14 residues. CDR3 amino acids: CASSPGSSSYEQYF. CDR3 bases: TGTGCCAGCTCACCCGGGTCAAGCTCCTACGAGCAGTACTTC.

The CDR3 bases are TGTGCCAGCAGGGCAGGGTGGGATGAAAAACTGTTTTTT. Amino acids: CASRAGWDEKLFF. The chain combines TRBV27 with TRBJ1-4; possibly TRBD1 for D (5 bases). CDR1 is MNHEY and CDR2 is SMNVEV in the germline V gene (reference sequence). With 6 bases removed from V and 6 bases from J, the gap between germline ends came to 11 bases. The CDR3 has 13 amino acids.

The chain recombines TRBV2 with TRBJ2-7, with TRBD1 matching over 7 bases. This CDR3 has 14 amino acids. Germline assignment: CDR1 SNHLY and CDR2 FYNNEI. V was pared by 6 bases and J by 0 bases, with 5 bases of the junction left unmatched. Here the CDR3 reads CASRQTGYSYEQYF. For the CDR3, the DNA is TGTGCCAGCAGACAGACAGGGTACTCCTACGAGCAGTACTTC.

The V gene is TRBV6-1, the J gene TRBJ2-7; 12 bases align to TRBD1. The CDR3 covers 15 residues. V lost 6 bases, J lost 3 bases, and 6 bases stayed unmatched. Germline V gives CDR1 MNHNS, CDR2 SASEGT. The CDR3 protein is CASSHRDRGLYEQYF. Written as DNA, the CDR3 is TGTGCCAGCAGCCACCGGGACAGGGGGCTCTACGAGCAGTACTTC.

The chain uses TRBV11-3 and TRBJ1-5; 7 nucleotides agree with TRBD1. The CDR3 contains 15 residues. After removal of 7 bases from V and 5 bases from J, the junction contained 11 bases not matched to a gene. Per germline, CDR1 SGHNT and CDR2 YENEEA. The CDR3 DNA sequence: TGTGCCAGCACCATACCTAGGGGGCCGGATCAGCCCCAGCATTTT. This codes for CASTIPRGPDQPQHF.

The chain is built from TRBV7-2 and TRBJ2-7, with 9 bases identical to TRBD2. J gave up 2 bases and V 6 bases, and 8 bases lay outside the gene matches. CDR1 is SGHTA and CDR2 is FQGNSA in the germline V gene. CDR3 length equals 15 residues. The CDR3 DNA follows: TGTGCCAGCAGTCCAATGACTAGCGGAACCTACGAGCAGTACTTC. It is translated as CASSPMTSGTYEQYF.

The chain has TRBV27 and TRBJ1-1, with TRBD1 as a possible D gene (5 bases). CDR1 MNHEY and CDR2 SMNVEV come from the germline V gene (reference sequence). The CDR3 runs 15 residues. V was cut by 0 bases and J by 3 bases, with 11 bases left in between. CDR3 in amino acids: CASSLSPGRDTEAFF. The CDR3 region has the DNA TGTGCCAGCAGTTTATCGCCAGGGAGGGACACTGAAGCTTTCTTT.

The chain combines TRBV5-8 with TRBJ2-3; D perhaps matches TRBD2 (5 bases). CDR1 is SGHTS, CDR2 YDEGEE, per germline. The CDR3 is 15 amino acids. With 0 bases removed from V and 6 bases from J, the gap between germline ends came to 14 bases. CDR3 nucleotide sequence: TGTGCCAGCAGCTTGGACGGGCTAGCACTGGATACGCAGTATTTT. Amino acid sequence: CASSLDGLALDTQYF.

The genes are TRBV5-4 and TRBJ1-2; 8 nucleotides align to TRBD1. The CDR3 covers 15 residues. The J segment lost 5 bases and the V segment lost 4 bases, leaving 10 bases of the junction unmatched. CDR1 and CDR2 from the germline V gene are SGHNT and YYREEE (reference sequence). CDR3: CASSGRTGRPYGYTF. The CDR3 DNA follows: TGTGCCAGCAGCGGTAGGACAGGGAGACCTTATGGCTACACCTTC.

The chain has TRBV6-1 and TRBJ1-4, with 8 bases aligning to TRBD1. The ends lost 0 bases at V and 6 bases at J; junction bases unmatched: 15. This CDR3 comprises 19 residues. Germline assignment: CDR1 MNHNS and CDR2 SASEGT. CDR3 residues: CASSEAYSFGTGIDEKLFF. CDR3 sequence (DNA): TGTGCCAGCAGTGAAGCTTATAGCTTCGGGACAGGAATAGATGAAAAACTGTTTTTT.

The chain is built from TRBV2 and TRBJ2-7; no reliable D call. Trimming left V 5 bases short and J 0 bases short, with 5 bases between. CDR1 is SNHLY, CDR2 FYNNEI, per germline. The CDR3 loop spans 12 amino acids. The CDR3 protein is CASSQISYEQYF. CDR3 DNA sequence: TGTGCCAGCAGTCAAATCTCCTACGAGCAGTACTTC.

The V gene is TRBV11-2, the J gene TRBJ2-2, with TRBD1 matching 10 bases. Unmatched junction bases numbered 5, after V lost 1 base and J lost 6 bases. There are 16 residues in the CDR3. Per germline, CDR1 SGHAT and CDR2 FQNNGV. The CDR3 here is CASSLVGQGSSGELFF. For the CDR3, the DNA is TGTGCCAGCAGCTTAGTGGGACAGGGGTCGTCCGGGGAGCTGTTTTTT.

The CDR3 DNA reads TGTGCCATCAGCGAGGCGGTAGCGGGAGGTGAAAACATTCAGTACTTC. It translates to CAISEAVAGGENIQYF. This chain joins TRBV10-3 and TRBJ2-4; 10 nucleotides match TRBD2. This CDR3 has 16 residues. CDR1 is ENHRY, CDR2 SYGVKD, per germline. The ends lost 6 bases at V and 5 bases at J; junction bases unmatched: 10.

V gene TRBV9 combines with J gene TRBJ2-7, with D perhaps matching TRBD1 (5 bases). Germline assignment: CDR1 SGDLS and CDR2 YYNGEE. Trimming shortened V by 1 base and J by 2 bases, and 10 bases separated the two germline ends. The CDR3 runs to 14 residues. This CDR3 reads CASSVSGKTYEQYF. For the CDR3, the DNA is TGTGCCAGCAGCGTATCAGGGAAAACCTACGAGCAGTACTTC.

This chain uses TRBV5-4 with TRBJ1-5, with 8 bases lining up with TRBD1. The trim removed 3 bases at V and 4 bases at J, leaving 6 bases unmatched. This CDR3 comprises 15 residues. In germline, CDR1 is SGHNT, CDR2 YYREEE (reference sequence). The CDR3: CASSSGQGANQPQHF. The CDR3 nucleotides are TGTGCCAGCAGCTCCGGACAGGGCGCGAATCAGCCCCAGCATTTT.